Ten or more counts support the clone carrying this T cell receptor beta chain. The antigen is undetermined. TCRdb processed the 5' RACE reads anew with MiXCR; each CDR3 protein has one entry. In the table there are 150,000 or so distinct CDR3 sequences, around 3.5% of which are singletons. The data were obtained in a study of identical twins. CDR3 length: 14 residues. Germline lookup yields CDR1 SGDLS and CDR2 YYNGEE. V trimming: 4 bases; J trimming: 5 bases; junction bases outside the gene matches: 6. Findings of the study overall: Rather than following the same donors, the conclusions depended on cross-sectional statistical analysis. Potential partial confounding of zero-insertion analyses by invariant MAIT and iNKT cells was noted. Memory repertoires showed no such pattern, whereas abundant cord blood beta clonotypes carried fewer insertions.

The chain combines TRBV9 with TRBJ1-5; 7 nucleotides match TRBD1. This sequence was found in a man aged 18 to 29 in good health. The sequenced sample was memory T cells sorted from blood. The chain's CDR3 is CASSRDSSYQPQHF. CDR3 bases: TGTGCCAGCAGCCGGGACAGTTCTTATCAGCCCCAGCATTTT.